This is a list of T cell receptor beta chains from one sample in a study of shared clonotypes between healthy human individuals. Data came from immunoSEQ multiplex PCR; TCRdb stores just in-frame clones and leaves some out. The table has approximately 1.5 million clones, just under 99% seen once. What was sequenced was naive CD4+ T cells sorted from blood. The source of these receptors is a man aged 30 to 45 in good health. The CDR3 runs from the conserved cysteine through the conserved F or W. D genes are given only for firm matches. Rows may omit the clone size; those that give it use once, few, many or a size class.

d_gene	v_gene	abundance	j_gene	CDR3aa	CDR3nt
.	TRBV29-1	once	TRBJ2-3	CSVERSTDTQYF	TGCAGCGTTGAACGTAGCACAGATACGCAGTATTTT
.	TRBV28	.	TRBJ1-2	CASRPGAGGYTF	TGTGCCAGCAGACCAGGGGCTGGAGGCTACACCTTC
.	TRBV29-1	.	TRBJ2-2	CSVVAENTGELFF	TGCAGCGTTGTAGCGGAGAACACCGGGGAGCTGTTTTTT
.	TRBV5-1	.	TRBJ2-3	CASRGAGARTDTQYF	TGCGCCAGCAGAGGCGCGGGGGCGCGCACAGATACGCAGTATTTT
.	TRBV2	.	TRBJ2-3	CASSETGQSVYTQYF	TGTGCCAGCAGTGAAACAGGGCAGTCTGTATATACGCAGTATTTT
TRBD2	TRBV5-1	.	TRBJ2-7	CASSLFGGRLNEQYF	TGCGCCAGCAGCTTATTCGGCGGGAGGCTAAACGAGCAGTACTTC
.	TRBV5-1	.	TRBJ2-2	CASSPLSNTGELFF	TGCGCCAGCAGCCCCCTTTCGAACACCGGGGAGCTGTTTTTT
.	TRBV27	.	TRBJ2-3	CASSLSGTLTDTQYF	TGTGCCAGCAGTTTATCGGGTACCTTGACAGATACGCAGTATTTT
TRBD2	TRBV29-1	.	TRBJ2-1	CSVTSGTSYNEQFF	TGCAGCGTTACTAGCGGTACTTCCTACAATGAGCAGTTCTTC
.	TRBV7-2	.	TRBJ1-2	CASSSIYGYTF	TGTGCCAGCAGCTCTATCTATGGCTACACCTTC
.	TRBV7-3	.	TRBJ2-5	CASSLEHIRQETQYF	TGTGCCAGCAGCTTGGAACACATAAGACAAGAGACCCAGTACTTC
.	TRBV11-2	.	TRBJ1-1	CASSYRPDRNTEAFF	TGTGCCAGCAGCTACCGCCCGGACAGGAACACTGAAGCTTTCTTT
.	TRBV28	.	TRBJ1-1	CASRGQTRAEAFF	TGTGCCAGCAGGGGGCAGACGAGGGCTGAAGCTTTCTTT
.	TRBV5-4	.	TRBJ2-5	CASSLQGGETQYF	TGTGCCAGCAGCCTTCAGGGAGGAGAGACCCAGTACTTC
TRBD1	TRBV7-8	once	TRBJ2-7	CASSLSGRGLGKAYEQYF	TGTGCCAGCAGCTTAAGTGGCAGGGGGCTTGGGAAAGCCTACGAGCAGTACTTC
.	TRBV28	.	TRBJ2-7	CASSLVGTSYEQYF	TGTGCCAGCAGTTTAGTGGGTACCTCCTACGAGCAGTACTTC
.	TRBV18	.	TRBJ1-1	CASSPPLGTTLNTEAFF	TGTGCCAGCTCACCACCCTTAGGGACAACCTTGAACACTGAAGCTTTCTTT
.	TRBV5-1	.	TRBJ2-1	CASSLGSGSGNEQFF	TGCGCCAGCAGCTTGGGCTCGGGTTCGGGCAATGAGCAGTTCTTC
TRBD2	TRBV7-2	.	TRBJ2-2	CASSPLAGGPGGELFF	TGTGCCAGCAGCCCTCTAGCGGGAGGGCCCGGAGGGGAGCTGTTTTTT
.	TRBV6-1	.	TRBJ1-1	CASSTWRAANTEAFF	TGTGCCAGCAGTACCTGGCGGGCGGCGAACACTGAAGCTTTCTTT
TRBD1	TRBV2	.	TRBJ1-5	CASRRTGSNQPQHF	TGTGCCAGCAGACGGACAGGGAGCAATCAGCCCCAGCATTTT
.	TRBV7-9	.	TRBJ2-1	CASSQRGGTYNEQFF	TGTGCCAGCAGCCAGAGGGGCGGCACCTACAATGAGCAGTTCTTC
.	TRBV20-1	few	TRBJ2-5	CSARYQETQYF	TGCAGTGCTAGGTACCAAGAGACCCAGTACTTC
.	TRBV10-3	.	TRBJ2-3	CAISQNDPSGDTQYF	TGTGCCATCAGCCAAAACGACCCGAGTGGAGATACGCAGTATTTT
.	TRBV6-5	.	TRBJ1-2	CASSYYGGDYGYTF	TGTGCCAGCAGTTACTACGGAGGCGACTATGGCTACACCTTC
.	TRBV25-1	once	TRBJ2-3	CASRGIAKGVDTQYF	TGTGCCAGCAGGGGGATAGCGAAAGGGGTAGATACGCAGTATTTT
.	TRBV27	.	TRBJ2-7	CASSLQGTGYEQYF	TGTGCCAGCAGTTTACAGGGAACGGGCTACGAGCAGTACTTC
.	TRBV20-1	.	TRBJ2-5	CSARVVETQYF	TGCAGTGCTAGAGTTGTAGAGACCCAGTACTTC
TRBD1	TRBV10-1	.	TRBJ1-3	CASSERTGSGNTIYF	TGCGCCAGCAGTGAGAGGACAGGCTCTGGAAACACCATATATTTT
.	TRBV7-2	.	TRBJ1-2	CASSLSNRGYTF	TGTGCCAGCAGCTTGTCCAATAGGGGCTACACCTTC
.	TRBV29-1	.	TRBJ2-4	CSVVGSHVAKNIQYF	TGCAGCGTTGTGGGGAGTCATGTAGCCAAAAACATTCAGTACTTC